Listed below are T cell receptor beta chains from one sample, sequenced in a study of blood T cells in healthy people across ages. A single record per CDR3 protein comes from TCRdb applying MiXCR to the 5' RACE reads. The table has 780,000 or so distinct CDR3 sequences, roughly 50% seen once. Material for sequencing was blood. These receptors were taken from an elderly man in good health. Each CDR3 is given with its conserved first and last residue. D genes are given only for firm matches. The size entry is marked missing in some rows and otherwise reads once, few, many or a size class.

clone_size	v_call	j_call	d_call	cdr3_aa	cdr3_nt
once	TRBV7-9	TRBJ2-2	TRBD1	CASSLRDRHTGELFF	TGTGCCAGCAGCCTCAGGGACAGGCACACCGGGGAGCTGTTTTTT
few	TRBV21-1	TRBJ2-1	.	CASPRFWGRVPDEQFF	TGTGCCAGCCCCCGCTTCTGGGGGCGAGTACCCGATGAGCAGTTCTTC
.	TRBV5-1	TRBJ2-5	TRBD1	CASSRNTGGKETQYF	TGCGCCAGCAGCCGAAATACAGGGGGGAAAGAGACCCAGTACTTC
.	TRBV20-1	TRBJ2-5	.	CSARVKWGRWGNEQYF	TGCAGTGCTAGAGTTAAATGGGGGCGCTGGGGCAATGAGCAGTACTTC
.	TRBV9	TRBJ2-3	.	CASSVEAEWGTDTQYF	TGTGCCAGCAGCGTAGAGGCGGAGTGGGGCACAGATACGCAGTATTTT
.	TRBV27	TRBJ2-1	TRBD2	CASSFMTSGSKLYNEQFF	TGTGCCAGCAGTTTCATGACTAGCGGGAGTAAGTTATACAATGAGCAGTTCTTC
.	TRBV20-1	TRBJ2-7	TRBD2	CSARDSGRPNEQYF	TGCAGTGCTAGAGATAGCGGGAGGCCCAACGAGCAGTACTTC
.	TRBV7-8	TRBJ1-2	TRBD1	CASSLVIRGRLYGGYTF	TGTGCCAGCAGCTTAGTTATCAGGGGGCGCTTGTATGGTGGCTACACCTTC
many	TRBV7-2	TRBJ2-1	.	CASRRDSYNEQFF	TGTGCCAGCAGGCGGGACTCCTACAATGAGCAGTTCTTC
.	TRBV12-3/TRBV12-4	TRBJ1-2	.	CASSLVQGKGYGYTF	TGTGCCAGCAGTTTAGTTCAGGGGAAGGGCTATGGCTACACCTTC
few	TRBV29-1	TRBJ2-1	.	CSVALKYNEQFF	TGCAGCGTGGCCCTCAAATACAATGAGCAGTTCTTC
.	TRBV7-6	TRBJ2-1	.	CASSLPLNEQFF	TGTGCCAGCAGCTTACCCTTGAATGAGCAGTTCTTC
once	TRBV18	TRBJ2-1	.	CASSRGVMGEQFF	TGTGCCAGCTCACGCGGGGTCATGGGTGAGCAGTTCTTC
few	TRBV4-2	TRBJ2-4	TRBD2	CASSQGLAGMAKNIQYF	TGTGCCAGCAGCCAGGGACTAGCGGGAATGGCCAAAAACATTCAGTACTTC
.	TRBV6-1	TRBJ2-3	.	CASSEVARHRYAYF	TGTGCCAGCAGTGAAGTGGCCCGGCACAGATACGCGTATTTT
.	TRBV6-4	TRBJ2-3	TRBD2	CASSEASGSDTQYF	TGTGCCAGCAGTGAAGCTAGCGGGTCAGATACGCAGTATTTT
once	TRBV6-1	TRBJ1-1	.	CASRDGMNTEAFF	TGTGCCAGCCGGGACGGCATGAACACTGAAGCTTTCTTT
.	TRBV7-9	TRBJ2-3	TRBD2	CASSHRVAGAPTDTQYF	TGTGCCAGCAGCCACAGGGTAGCGGGAGCCCCCACAGATACGCAGTATTTT
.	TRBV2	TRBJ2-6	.	CASISTGHSGANVLTF	TGTGCCAGCATTTCCACAGGCCACTCTGGGGCCAACGTCCTGACTTTC
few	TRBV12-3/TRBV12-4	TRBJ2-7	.	CASSLAQVEQYF	TGTGCCAGCAGTTTAGCGCAGGTCGAGCAGTACTTC
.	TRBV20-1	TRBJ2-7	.	CSARGLKDEQYF	TGCAGTGCTAGAGGGCTGAAAGATGAGCAGTACTTC
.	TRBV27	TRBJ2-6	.	CASRHNSGANVLTF	TGTGCCAGCAGGCATAACTCTGGGGCCAACGTCCTGACTTTC
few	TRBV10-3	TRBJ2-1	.	CAISVDGQSYNEQFF	TGTGCCATCAGTGTGGACGGGCAATCCTACAATGAGCAGTTCTTC
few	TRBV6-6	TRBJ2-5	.	CASSEQGLRQETQYF	TGTGCCAGCAGCGAACAGGGACTTCGCCAAGAGACCCAGTACTTC
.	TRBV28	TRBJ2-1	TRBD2	CASRAGGPSYEQFF	TGTGCCAGCAGAGCGGGAGGGCCTTCCTATGAGCAGTTCTTC
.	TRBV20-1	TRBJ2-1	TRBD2	CSAGKTSGRNEQFF	TGCAGTGCTGGCAAGACTAGCGGACGGAATGAGCAGTTCTTC
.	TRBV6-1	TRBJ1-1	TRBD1	CASRIQGASEAFF	TGTGCCAGCAGGATTCAGGGGGCGAGTGAAGCTTTCTTT
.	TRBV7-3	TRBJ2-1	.	CAGRAFGAPNEQFF	TGTGCCGGCAGGGCCTTCGGAGCTCCCAATGAGCAGTTCTTC
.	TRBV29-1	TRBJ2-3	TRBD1	CSVGDRGNRDAYF	TGCAGCGTGGGAGACAGGGGGAACAGAGACGCGTATTTT
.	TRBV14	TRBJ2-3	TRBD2	CASSRVAGDLTDTQYF	TGTGCCAGCAGCCGAGTAGCGGGAGACCTCACAGATACGCAGTATTTT
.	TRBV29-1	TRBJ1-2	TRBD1	CSVDSQGSGYTF	TGCAGCGTTGATTCACAGGGGAGTGGCTACACCTTC
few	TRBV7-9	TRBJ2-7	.	CASSLKGSLSYEQYF	TGTGCCAGCAGCTTAAAGGGGTCACTCTCCTACGAGCAGTACTTC
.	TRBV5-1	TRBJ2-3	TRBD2	CASSQASGRTLLDTQYF	TGCGCCAGCAGCCAAGCTAGCGGGAGGACCTTATTAGATACGCAGTATTTT
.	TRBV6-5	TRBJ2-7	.	CASSYKSLSHRSIYEQYF	TGTGCCAGCAGTTACAAATCGCTATCCCATCGTTCTATTTACGAGCAGTACTTC
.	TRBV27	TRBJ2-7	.	CASAFILGYEQYF	TGTGCCAGCGCCTTTATCCTGGGCTACGAGCAGTACTTC
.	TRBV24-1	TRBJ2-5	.	CATSDSRQGRETQYF	TGTGCCACCAGTGACTCGCGGCAGGGGAGGGAGACCCAGTACTTC
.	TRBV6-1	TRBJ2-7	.	CASIRITGPSYEQYF	TGTGCCAGCATTAGGATTACAGGGCCCTCCTACGAGCAGTACTTC